Detailed here is one TCR beta chain. The CDR3 totals 12 residues. Trimming shortened V by 1 base and J by 9 bases, and 10 bases separated the two germline ends. Libraries were prepared by immunoSEQ multiplex PCR; TCRdb keeps only in-frame clonotypes and omits some of them. The top ten clones hold approximately 9.3% of a sample with more than 65,000 clones, 65% to 85% of them seen once. The data are from a study of blood T cell repertoires in COVID-19. Study overall: The United States, Italy and Spain were the sources of the acute and convalescent COVID-19 samples. The cDNA or gDNA used as material had been derived from T cells, B-cell-depleted T cells, or PBMCs.

The receptor was isolated from a woman between 50 and 59 years old with acute or convalescent COVID-19. Sequencing was done on a sample of peripheral blood. The chain links TRBV12-3 or TRBV12-4 to TRBJ2-7; D perhaps matches TRBD2 (6 bases). The DNA for the CDR3 is TGTGCCAGCAGTTTAGGGACTATTGTGCAGTACTTC. Translated, it gives CASSLGTIVQYF.